Each of the 18 T cell receptor beta chains below was sequenced from the same sample in a study of shared clonotypes between healthy human individuals. CD45RO-negative, CCR7-positively selected cells formed the naive CD8 fraction, excluding terminally differentiated effector memory CD45RA+ cells. TCRdb keeps only in-frame clones here, not all; method: immunoSEQ multiplex PCR. The data hold approximately 600,000 clones, with 90% to 95% observed a single time. Sample: naive CD8+ T cells sorted from blood. Receptor source: a woman between 25 and 40 years old in good health.

The chain has TRBV7-9 and TRBJ2-3; 10 positions agree with TRBD2. The CDR3 has 17 residues. The V segment lost 1 base and the J segment 0 bases; nucleotides outside the gene matches: 4. Germline V gives CDR1 SEHNR, CDR2 FQNEAQ (reference sequence). The CDR3 DNA reads as TGTGCCAGCAGCTTAGGGACTAGCGGTTCTAGCACAGATACGCAGTATTTT. Translated, it gives CASSLGTSGSSTDTQYF.

This sequence joins TRBV7-6 and TRBJ2-5; 10 nucleotides line up with TRBD2. Looked up from germline, CDR1 is SGHVS and CDR2 is FNYEAQ. The CDR3 extends over 15 amino acids. J lost 2 bases, V lost 2 bases, and 2 bases had no gene match. The CDR3 spells CASSLSGRVQETQYF. The CDR3 DNA reads TGTGCCAGCAGCTTAAGCGGGAGGGTACAAGAGACCCAGTACTTC.

The gene calls are TRBV13 and TRBJ2-1; D unresolved. CDR3 length: 15 residues. CDR1 and CDR2 from the germline V gene are PRHDT and FYEKMQ (reference sequence). V was pared by 5 bases and J by 6 bases, with 17 bases between. The DNA for the CDR3 is TGTGCCAGCAGCCAAGTGGGGTTAGGGATCAATGAGCAGTTCTTC. It specifies CASSQVGLGINEQFF.

This sequence joins TRBV2 and TRBJ2-3, with TRBD2 identical over 11 bases. V gave up 5 bases and J gave up 5 bases; unmatched junction bases: 12. CDR1 and CDR2 (germline): SNHLY, FYNNEI. The CDR3 is 17 amino acids. The CDR3 bases are TGTGCCAGCAGTAGGGCCTTAGCGGGAGGGCCGGAAGATACGCAGTATTTT. This encodes CASSRALAGGPEDTQYF.

The chain carries TRBV27 and TRBJ1-6; D unclear. Looked up from germline, CDR1 is MNHEY and CDR2 is SMNVEV (reference sequence). The CDR3 spans 14 residues. Trimming left V 11 bases short and J 0 bases short, with 11 bases between. CDR3 protein: CACSRNSYNSPLHF. The CDR3 nucleotides are TGTGCCTGCTCCAGGAACTCCTATAATTCACCCCTCCACTTT.

In its sample, this clone was seen once. The V and J genes are TRBV2 and TRBJ1-4; D is perhaps TRBD1 (5 bases). CDR1 and CDR2 (germline): SNHLY, FYNNEI. V dropped 0 bases and J dropped 8 bases, with 13 bases sitting between them. The length of the CDR3 is 15 residues. CDR3 amino acids: CASSEAGEAGEKLFF. CDR3 in DNA: TGTGCCAGCAGTGAAGCGGGGGAGGCAGGAGAAAAACTGTTTTTT.

This chain connects TRBV7-2 to TRBJ2-3; D is uncertain. The V end was cut by 2 bases, the J end by 1 base, with 10 bases between. Germline CDR1 reads SGHTA; CDR2 reads FQGNSA. This CDR3 region has 15 residues. The CDR3 DNA reads as TGTGCCAGCAGCTTAATAGGGTTCCGCACAGATACGCAGTATTTT. Its translation is CASSLIGFRTDTQYF.

The chain has TRBV7-8 and TRBJ2-7; TRBD2 matches 15 bases. CDR3 length: 17 residues. Unmatched junction bases numbered 4, after V lost 0 bases and J lost 4 bases. The germline CDR1 and CDR2 sequences are SGHVS and FQNEAQ. DNA for the CDR3: TGTGCCAGCAGCTTAGCGGGACTAGCGGGAGGATCGTACGAGCAGTACTTC. Its protein product is CASSLAGLAGGSYEQYF.

The rearrangement uses TRBV18 and TRBJ2-3, with a weak D call TRBD1 (6 bases). V was clipped by 1 base and J by 2 bases, with 10 bases between them. Germline CDR1 reads KGHSH; CDR2 reads LQKENI. This CDR3 has 15 residues. The CDR3 loop reads CASSPRDKLTDTQYF. As DNA, the CDR3 is TGTGCCAGCTCACCACGGGACAAACTCACAGATACGCAGTATTTT.

The genes are TRBV28 and TRBJ2-5; TRBD2 agrees at 7 bases. Germline CDR1 reads MDHEN; CDR2 reads SYDVKM. The CDR3 loop spans 13 amino acids. The V gene end was trimmed by 5 bases and the J gene end by 4 bases; junction bases not matched to a gene: 4. The CDR3 loop reads CASSVLAAETQYF. Here the CDR3 DNA reads TGTGCCAGCAGTGTCCTAGCGGCAGAGACCCAGTACTTC.

The gene calls are TRBV19 and TRBJ2-7; D not certain. Trimming cost V 6 bases and J 3 bases, with 15 bases left between them. The CDR3 is made up of 14 amino acids. CDR1 and CDR2 (germline): LNHDA, SQIVND (reference sequence). The CDR3 loop reads CASSPETAYYEQYF. In DNA form, the CDR3 reads TGTGCCAGTAGCCCCGAGACCGCATACTACGAGCAGTACTTC.

V gene TRBV5-4 combines with J gene TRBJ2-5; D not certain. The end of the DNA fits TRBJ2-7 better, so the J call may be wrong. There are 15 residues in the CDR3. CDR1 is SGHNT and CDR2 is YYREEE in the germline V gene (reference sequence). This CDR3 reads CASSFGPLPSYEQYF. The CDR3 DNA is TGTGCCAGCAGCTTTGGCCCTCTCCCCTCCTACGAGCAGTACTTC.

The V and J genes are TRBV21-1 and TRBJ2-5; the listed D gene, TRBD1, was not tested against the DNA. TRBV21-1 is given as a pseudogene. The CDR3 is 15 residues long. The CDR3 DNA follows: TGTGCCAGCAGCAAGCGGGTGGGACACGGGGAGACCCAGTACTTC. It translates to CASSKRVGHGETQYF.

The chain links TRBV6-6 to TRBJ2-5; tentatively, D is TRBD1 or TRBD2 (5 bases each). With 4 bases removed from V and 5 bases from J, the gap between germline ends came to 11 bases. The CDR3 sequence is 13 residues long. The germline gives CDR1 MNHNY, CDR2 SVGAGI (reference sequence). This CDR3 reads CASSSGGWETQYF. The CDR3 DNA reads as TGTGCCAGCAGTTCTGGGGGATGGGAGACCCAGTACTTC.

Regarding this clone: Within the sample, other DNA sequences also encode this same CDR3. The chain uses TRBV11-2 and TRBJ2-2; D is undetermined. The CDR3 is made up of 11 amino acids. Per the germline V gene, CDR1 is SGHAT and CDR2 is FQNNGV. Trimming cost V 1 base and J 7 bases, with 1 base left between them. CDR3 loop: CASSLVGELFF. In DNA form, the CDR3 reads TGTGCCAGCAGCTTAGTCGGGGAGCTGTTTTTT. Variable domain in full (rest from reference TRBV11-2 and TRBJ2-2): EAGVAQSPRYKIIEKRQSVAFWCNPISGHATLYWYQQILGQGPKLLIQFQNNGVVDDSQLPKDRFSAERLKGVDSTLKIQPAKLEDSAVYLCASSLVGELFFGEGSRLTVL.

This clone was found once. The gene calls are TRBV11-2 and TRBJ1-1; D unclear. Trimming left V 1 base short and J 5 bases short, with 14 bases between. The length of the CDR3 is 15 residues. The germline V gene encodes CDR1 SGHAT and CDR2 FQNNGV. The CDR3 loop is CASSLGIGRRTEAFF. CDR3 DNA sequence: TGTGCCAGCAGCTTAGGTATAGGGCGTAGGACTGAAGCTTTCTTT.

The V call is TRBV5-1, the J call TRBJ2-7; TRBD2 matches 14 bases. V dropped 3 bases and J dropped 7; count of bases not matched to a gene: 6. The germline V gene has CDR1 SGHRS and CDR2 YFSETQ. This CDR3 has 15 amino acids. The DNA of the CDR3 is TGCGCCAGCAGCTCCGGGGGACTAGCGGGAGTGGAGCAGTACTTC. This sequence encodes CASSSGGLAGVEQYF.

This clone has just one count. A read error may account for a junction end that differs from germline. The V call is TRBV19, the J call TRBJ2-7; D perhaps matches TRBD2 (5 bases). Germline V gene data show CDR1 as LNHDA and CDR2 as SQIVND (reference sequence). The CDR3 has 12 residues. The CDR3 DNA sequence: TGTGCCAGTAGGAGCGGATCCTACGGGCAGTACTTC. Translation gives CASRSGSYGQYF.